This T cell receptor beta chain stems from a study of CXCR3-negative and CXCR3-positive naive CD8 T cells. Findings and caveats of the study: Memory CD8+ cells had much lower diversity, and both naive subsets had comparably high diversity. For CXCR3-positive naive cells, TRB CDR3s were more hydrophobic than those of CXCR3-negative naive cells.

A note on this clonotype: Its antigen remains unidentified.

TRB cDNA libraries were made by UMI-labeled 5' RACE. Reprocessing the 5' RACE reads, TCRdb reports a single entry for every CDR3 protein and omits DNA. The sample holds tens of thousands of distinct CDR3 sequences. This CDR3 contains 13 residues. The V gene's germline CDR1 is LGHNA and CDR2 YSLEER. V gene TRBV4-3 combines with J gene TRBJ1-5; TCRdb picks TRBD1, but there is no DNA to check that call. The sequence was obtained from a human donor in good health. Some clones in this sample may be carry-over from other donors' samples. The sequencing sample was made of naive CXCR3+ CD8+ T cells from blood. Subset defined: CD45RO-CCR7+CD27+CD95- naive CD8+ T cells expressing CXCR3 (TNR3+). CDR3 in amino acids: CASSQGDNQPQHF.